The following is a T cell receptor (beta chain) sequence with its context. What it recognizes is unknown. The sample originates from a study of blood T cells in healthy people across ages. Study information: About one barcoded beta molecule per two T cells came from capture by template switching. General observations from the study: A greater number of naive CD4+ cells and higher diversity distinguished long-lived donors from aged donors.

The V end lost 7 bases, the J end lost 5 bases, and 8 bases lay between the germline ends. The CDR3 runs to 11 residues. Germline loops: CDR1 MNHEY, CDR2 SVGAGI. A J-beta primer mix and a sample-barcoded 5' primer were used in a second PCR of about 7 to 12 cycles. Each cDNA molecule carried a tag from a template-switch adaptor that contained 12 random nucleotides. Each CDR3 protein gets one entry after TCRdb re-called the 5' RACE reads with MiXCR. The table lists about 1.8 million distinct CDR3 sequences, about 49% of them singletons, with around 2.1% in the top ten. Each donor gave roughly 9.8 milliliters of peripheral blood.

J is TRBJ2-5 and V is TRBV6-5; D is undetermined. Sequencing used blood. The TCR originated in a middle-aged woman in good health. The CDR3: CASKSRETQYF. CDR3 coding DNA: TGTGCCAGCAAAAGTCGGGAGACCCAGTACTTC.